One TCR beta chain is described in this entry. Its antigen is undetermined. This sample was taken from a study of cytomegalovirus exposure and HLA in healthy donors. Study observations and caveats: Association of a missense DCLRE1C variant with TCR beta V- and J-gene trimming was reported in a later analysis. By a later analysis, the bulk of CMV-associated TCR beta chains appeared HLA-restricted.

With 60 Vbeta and 13 Jbeta primers, the PCR was carried out. Authors' methods: Unique TCR beta chains totaled roughly 80 million in a later count, with 8.5 million to 12 million of them shared. Repertoires were generated with immunoSEQ multiplex PCR, while TCRdb's copy carries only in-frame clones and drops some. V and J calls and clone size are given by that table; D and trimming were obtained from the DNA. The table lists roughly 100,000 clones, over 70% of them singletons. All the people who gave samples were healthy bone marrow donors. V gave up 7 bases and J gave up 3 bases, with 7 bases separating them. The CDR3 sequence is 12 residues long. Per germline, CDR1 SGHTA and CDR2 FQGNSA.

J is TRBJ1-5 and V is TRBV7-2, with D uncertain. The receptor comes from a male donor in good health and CMV-seronegative. Sequencing was performed on PBMCs. Here the CDR3 DNA reads TGTGCCAGCACGCAGGACAATCAGCCCCAGCATTTT. It translates to CASTQDNQPQHF.